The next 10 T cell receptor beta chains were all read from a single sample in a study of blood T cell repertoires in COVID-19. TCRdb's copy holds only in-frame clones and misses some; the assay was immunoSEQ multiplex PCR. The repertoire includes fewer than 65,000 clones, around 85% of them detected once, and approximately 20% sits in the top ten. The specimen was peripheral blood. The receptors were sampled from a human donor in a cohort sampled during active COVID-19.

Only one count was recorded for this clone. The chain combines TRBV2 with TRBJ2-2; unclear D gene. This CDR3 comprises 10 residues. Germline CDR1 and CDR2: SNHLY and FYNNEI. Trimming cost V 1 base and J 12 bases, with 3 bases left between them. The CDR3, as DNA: TGTGCCAGCAGTGAAGACAAGCTGTTTTTT. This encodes CASSEDKLFF. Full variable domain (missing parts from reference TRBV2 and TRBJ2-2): EPEVTQTPSHQVTQMGQEVILRCVPISNHLYFYWYRQILGQKVEFLVSFYNNEISEKSEIFDDQFSVERPDGSNFTLKIRSTKLEDSAMYFCASSEDKLFFGEGSRLTVL.

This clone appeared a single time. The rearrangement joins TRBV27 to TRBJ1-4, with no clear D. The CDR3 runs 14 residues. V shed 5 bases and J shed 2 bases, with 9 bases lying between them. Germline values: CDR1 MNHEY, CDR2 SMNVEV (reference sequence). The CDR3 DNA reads TGTGCCAGCAGTCCTTGGGCTACTAATGAAAAACTGTTTTTT. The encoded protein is CASSPWATNEKLFF.

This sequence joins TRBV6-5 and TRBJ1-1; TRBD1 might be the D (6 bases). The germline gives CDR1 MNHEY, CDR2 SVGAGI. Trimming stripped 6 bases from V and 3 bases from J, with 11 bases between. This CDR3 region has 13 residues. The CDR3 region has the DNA TGTGCCAGCAGCTTACAGGGTCACACTGAAGCTTTCTTT. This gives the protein CASSLQGHTEAFF.

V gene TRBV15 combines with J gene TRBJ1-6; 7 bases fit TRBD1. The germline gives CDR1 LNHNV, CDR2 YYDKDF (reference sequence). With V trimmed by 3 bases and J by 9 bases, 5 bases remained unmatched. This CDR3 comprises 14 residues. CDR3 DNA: TGTGCCACCAGCAGGCGGGACAGTACTTCACCCCTCCACTTT. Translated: CATSRRDSTSPLHF.

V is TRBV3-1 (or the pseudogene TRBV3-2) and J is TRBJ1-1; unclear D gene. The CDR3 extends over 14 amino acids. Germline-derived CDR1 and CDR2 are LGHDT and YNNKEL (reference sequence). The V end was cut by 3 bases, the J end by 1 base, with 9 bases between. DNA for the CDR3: TGTGCCAGCAGCCAGACCTCAGGGAACACTGAAGCTTTCTTT. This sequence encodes CASSQTSGNTEAFF.

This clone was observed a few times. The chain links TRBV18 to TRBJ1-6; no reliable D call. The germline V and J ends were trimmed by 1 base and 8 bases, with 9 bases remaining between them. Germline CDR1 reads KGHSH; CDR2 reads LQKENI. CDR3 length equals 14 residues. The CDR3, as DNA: TGTGCCAGCTCACCACGGGAGTATGATTCACCCCTCCACTTT. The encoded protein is CASSPREYDSPLHF. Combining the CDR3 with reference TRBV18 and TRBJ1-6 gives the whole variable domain NAGVMQNPRHLVRRRGQEARLRCSPMKGHSHVYWYRQLPEEGLKFMVYLQKENIIDESGMPKERFSAEFPKEGPSILRIQQVVRGDSAAYFCASSPREYDSPLHFGNGTRLTVT.

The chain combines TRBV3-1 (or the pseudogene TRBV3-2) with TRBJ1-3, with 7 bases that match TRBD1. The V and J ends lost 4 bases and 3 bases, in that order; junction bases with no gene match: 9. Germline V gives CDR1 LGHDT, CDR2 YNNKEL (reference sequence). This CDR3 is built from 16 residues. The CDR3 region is CASSPRGGGYGNTIYF. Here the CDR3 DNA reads TGTGCCAGCAGCCCCCGAGGAGGGGGCTATGGAAACACCATATATTTT.

CDR3 in DNA: TGTGCCAGCAGTGACGGGGGACAGGGGGCTGATACGCAGTATTTT. Its protein is CASSDGGQGADTQYF. The chain joins TRBV6-4 to TRBJ2-3; the match to TRBD1 covers 12 bases. The CDR3 length is 15 residues. Losses at the gene ends were 2 bases for V and 6 bases for J; bases not matched to a gene: 3. The V gene's germline CDR1 is MRHNA and CDR2 SNTAGT.

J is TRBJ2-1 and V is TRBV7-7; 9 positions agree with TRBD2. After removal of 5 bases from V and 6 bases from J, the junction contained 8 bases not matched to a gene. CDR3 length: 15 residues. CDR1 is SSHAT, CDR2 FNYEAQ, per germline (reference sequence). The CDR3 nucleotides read TGTGCCAGCAGCCCTCTGGGACTAGCCTCCAATGAGCAGTTCTTC. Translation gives CASSPLGLASNEQFF.

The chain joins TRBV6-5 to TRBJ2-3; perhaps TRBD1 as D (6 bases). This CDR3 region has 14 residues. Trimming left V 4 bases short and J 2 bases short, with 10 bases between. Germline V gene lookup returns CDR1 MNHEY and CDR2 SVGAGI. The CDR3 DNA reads TGTGCCAGCAGTTTGGGACACCTCACAGATACGCAGTATTTT. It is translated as CASSLGHLTDTQYF.